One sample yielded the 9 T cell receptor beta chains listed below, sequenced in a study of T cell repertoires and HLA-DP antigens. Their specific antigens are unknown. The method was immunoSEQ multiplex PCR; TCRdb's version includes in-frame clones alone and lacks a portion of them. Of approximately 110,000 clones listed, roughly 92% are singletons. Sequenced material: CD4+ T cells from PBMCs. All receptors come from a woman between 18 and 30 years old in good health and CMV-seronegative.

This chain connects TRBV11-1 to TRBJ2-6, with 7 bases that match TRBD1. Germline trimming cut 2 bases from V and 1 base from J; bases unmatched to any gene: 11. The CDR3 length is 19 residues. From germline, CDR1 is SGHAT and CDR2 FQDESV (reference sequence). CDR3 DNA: TGTGCCAGCAGCTTACGTGTGGGGGACAGCCTATCTGGGGCCAACGTCCTGACTTTC. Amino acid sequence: CASSLRVGDSLSGANVLTF. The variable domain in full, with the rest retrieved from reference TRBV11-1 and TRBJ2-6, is EAEVAQSPRYKITEKSQAVAFWCDPISGHATLYWYRQILGQGPELLVQFQDESVVDDSQLPKDRFSAERLKGVDSTLKIQPAELGDSAMYLCASSLRVGDSLSGANVLTFGAGSRLTVL.

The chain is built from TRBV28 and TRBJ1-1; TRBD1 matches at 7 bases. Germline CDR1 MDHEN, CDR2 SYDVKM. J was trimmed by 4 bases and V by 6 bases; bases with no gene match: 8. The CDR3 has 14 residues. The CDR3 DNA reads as TGTGCCAGCAGACTTGACAGGGCAGGCACTGAAGCTTTCTTT. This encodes CASRLDRAGTEAFF.

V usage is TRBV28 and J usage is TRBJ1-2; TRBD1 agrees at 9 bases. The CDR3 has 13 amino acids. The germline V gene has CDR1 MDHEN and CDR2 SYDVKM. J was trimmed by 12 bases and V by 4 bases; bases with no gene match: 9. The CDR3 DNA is TGTGCCAGCAGTTCCCAGGACAGGGGTTTCAACACCTTC. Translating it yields CASSSQDRGFNTF.

The CDR3 DNA sequence: TGCGCCAGCAGTGAGGCCCAGACTAGCGGCTCTCGGGAGACCCAGTACTTC. It translates to CASSEAQTSGSRETQYF. This chain uses TRBV10-1 with TRBJ2-5, with 9 positions matching TRBD2. The CDR3 sequence is 17 residues long. Losses at the gene ends were 2 bases for V and 5 bases for J; bases not matched to a gene: 12. Per the germline V gene, CDR1 is WNHNN and CDR2 is SYGVQD (reference sequence).

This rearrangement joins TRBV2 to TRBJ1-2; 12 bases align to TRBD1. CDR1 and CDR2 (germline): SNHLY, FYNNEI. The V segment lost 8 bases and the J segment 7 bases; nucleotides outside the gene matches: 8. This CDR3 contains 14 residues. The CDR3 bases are TGTGCCAGCCTACGGGACAGGGGGCGTTCTGGCTACACCTTC. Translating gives CASLRDRGRSGYTF.

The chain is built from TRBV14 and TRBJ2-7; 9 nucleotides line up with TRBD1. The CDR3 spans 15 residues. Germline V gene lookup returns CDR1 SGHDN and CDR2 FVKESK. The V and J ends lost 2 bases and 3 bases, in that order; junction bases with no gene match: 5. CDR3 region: CASSQLKTGGYEQYF. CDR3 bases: TGTGCCAGCAGCCAACTAAAGACAGGGGGCTACGAGCAGTACTTC.

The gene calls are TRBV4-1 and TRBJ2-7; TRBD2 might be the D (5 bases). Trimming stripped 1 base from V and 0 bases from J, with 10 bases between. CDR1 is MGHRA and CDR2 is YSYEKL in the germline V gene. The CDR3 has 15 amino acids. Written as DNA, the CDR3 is TGCGCCAGCAGCCAAGGGGAAGGGAGCTCCTACGAGCAGTACGTC. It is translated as CASSQGEGSSYEQYV.

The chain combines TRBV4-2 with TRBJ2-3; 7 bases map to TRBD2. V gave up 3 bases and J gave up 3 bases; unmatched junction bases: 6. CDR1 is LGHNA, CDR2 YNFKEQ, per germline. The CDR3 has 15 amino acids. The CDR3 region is CASSQGGGVTDTQYF. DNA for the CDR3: TGTGCCAGCAGCCAGGGCGGGGGTGTTACAGATACGCAGTATTTT.

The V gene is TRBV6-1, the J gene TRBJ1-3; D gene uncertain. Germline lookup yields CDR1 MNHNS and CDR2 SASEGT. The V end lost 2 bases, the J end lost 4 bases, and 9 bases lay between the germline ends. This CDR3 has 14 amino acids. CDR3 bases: TGTGCCAGCAGTGAAAGGACGGCCGGAAACACCATATATTTT. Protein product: CASSERTAGNTIYF.